The 29 T cell receptor beta chains presented below share a single source sample, sequenced in a study of post-analysis software for immune sequencing data. Findings and caveats of the study: A few TRBV segments appeared more often in patients than in controls, and TRBV5-6, TRBV5-1 and TRBV20-1 were among these.

Presence of unique molecular identifiers characterized the TCR beta cDNA libraries. TCRdb itself ran the PCR reads through MiXCR, one entry per CDR3 protein. The sample records about 260,000 distinct CDR3 sequences, roughly a third being singletons. Their target antigens are unknown. Sequencing input: blood. These receptors originate from a girl aged 5-17 years with multiple sclerosis.

V and J are TRBV7-9 and TRBJ1-1, with D unclear. The V and J ends lost 5 bases and 1 base respectively, with 8 bases between them. CDR1 and CDR2 from the germline V gene are SEHNR and FQNEAQ (reference sequence). This CDR3 is 13 amino acids long. The CDR3 DNA is TGTGCCAGCAGCCCCGAGGGGAACACTGAAGCTTTCTTT. Protein sequence: CASSPEGNTEAFF.

The chain has TRBV5-6 and TRBJ2-1; D may be TRBD1 or TRBD2 (6 bases each). The assigned J gene may be wrong: the sequence end matches TRBJ2-7 better. CDR3 length equals 16 residues. The germline gives CDR1 SGHDT, CDR2 YYEEEE. CDR3 DNA sequence: TGTGCCAGCAGCTTGCGGACGGGGGCGAATTACAATGAGCAGTACTTC. Its protein is CASSLRTGANYNEQYF.

The chain uses TRBV4-3 and TRBJ2-3; maybe TRBD1 (6 bases). The CDR3 length is 16 residues. V was shortened by 1 base and J by 1 base, with 12 bases between the two germline ends. Germline CDR1 LGHNA, CDR2 YSLEER. This CDR3 is CASSQGGTHGTDTQYF. The CDR3 DNA reads TGCGCCAGCAGCCAAGGGGGGACACACGGCACAGATACGCAGTATTTT.

The V gene is TRBV5-1, the J gene TRBJ2-5, with TRBD2 identical over 10 bases. CDR1 is SGHRS and CDR2 is YFSETQ in the germline V gene. J lost 5 bases, V lost 0 bases, and 7 bases had no gene match. The CDR3 loop spans 16 amino acids. The CDR3 is CASSLDKRGGVETQYF. CDR3 DNA: TGCGCCAGCAGCTTGGATAAGCGGGGGGGCGTGGAGACCCAGTACTTC.

This clonotype was seen many times. This chain uses TRBV29-1 with TRBJ1-2; D is unresolved. CDR3 length: 13 residues. CDR1 and CDR2 from the germline V gene are SQVTM and ANQGSEA. V was pared by 4 bases and J by 6 bases, with 15 bases between. CDR3 amino acids: CSVGLITDDGYTF. The CDR3 coding sequence is TGCAGCGTTGGACTGATAACGGACGATGGCTACACCTTC.

This clonotype came up many times. J is TRBJ2-4 and V is TRBV27; the D gene is possibly TRBD2 (5 bases). The CDR3 loop spans 12 amino acids. Germline CDR1 reads MNHEY; CDR2 reads SMNVEV (reference sequence). Trimming shortened V by 10 bases and J by 6 bases, and 13 bases separated the two germline ends. This CDR3 is CATTSRGNIQYF. As DNA, the CDR3 is TGTGCCACCACTTCCCGGGGAAACATTCAGTACTTC.

This clonotype occurred many times. V is TRBV7-8 and J is TRBJ2-1; D is tentatively TRBD1 or TRBD2 (6 bases each). V was shortened by 5 bases and J by 2 bases, with 10 bases between the two germline ends. CDR1 and CDR2 from the germline V gene are SGHVS and FQNEAQ. The CDR3 is 14 amino acids. CDR3 amino acids: CASSPGGPYNEQFF. In DNA, the CDR3 is TGTGCCAGCAGCCCCGGGGGCCCCTACAATGAGCAGTTCTTC.

In its sample, this clonotype was seen a few times. A much larger clonotype is one base distant, so this may be a read error. This chain joins TRBV3-1 and TRBJ2-7; D is unresolved. V was trimmed by 1 base and J by 7 bases, leaving 11 bases between them. The length of the CDR3 is 13 residues. The germline V gene has CDR1 LGHDT and CDR2 YNNKEL (reference sequence). The CDR3 nucleotides are TGTGCCAGCAGCCAAGTCGGGTCGAATGAGCAGTACTTC. This sequence encodes CASSQVGSNEQYF.

This clonotype was counted between two and nine times. V is TRBV5-1 and J is TRBJ1-4; no definite D call. From germline, CDR1 is SGHRS and CDR2 YFSETQ. Trimming left V 2 bases short and J 1 base short, with 6 bases between. The length of the CDR3 is 14 residues. The CDR3 nucleotides are TGCGCCAGCAGCTTATCCGGAACTAATGAAAAACTGTTTTTT. This gives the protein CASSLSGTNEKLFF.

This clonotype appeared a few times. The chain joins TRBV25-1 to TRBJ2-2, with D maybe TRBD2 (5 bases). Trimming pared 5 bases from V and 5 bases from J, leaving 15 bases between. This CDR3 is built from 15 residues. The V gene's germline CDR1 is MGHDK and CDR2 SYGVNS. CDR3 protein: CASSYSARRTGELFF. The CDR3 region has the DNA TGTGCCAGCAGTTACTCCGCGAGGAGGACCGGGGAGCTGTTTTTT.

This chain links TRBV20-1 with TRBJ1-1, with D possibly TRBD1 on 5 matching bases. The CDR3 has 12 residues. Germline V gene data show CDR1 as DFQATT and CDR2 as SNEGSKA (reference sequence). Trimming took 1 base from V and 5 from J, leaving 8 bases between them. The chain's CDR3 is CSARVRETEAFF. The CDR3 bases are TGCAGTGCTAGAGTCAGGGAGACTGAAGCTTTCTTT.

A note on this clonotype: A clone one base away is much larger, so this may be a read error. The chain joins TRBV29-1 to TRBJ2-5; D tentatively reads TRBD1 or TRBD2 (5 bases each). This CDR3 is built from 13 residues. Trimming pared 4 bases from V and 11 bases from J, leaving 20 bases between. Germline CDR1 and CDR2: SQVTM and ANQGSEA. The chain's CDR3 is CSVGGRYIDEQYF. The CDR3 DNA follows: TGCAGCGTTGGGGGACGGTACATCGATGAGCAGTACTTC.

This rearrangement joins TRBV6-6 to TRBJ1-1; 10 positions agree with TRBD1. This CDR3 has 15 amino acids. The V gene's germline CDR1 is MNHNY and CDR2 SVGAGI (reference sequence). V lost 0 bases, J lost 4 bases, and 2 bases stayed unmatched. CDR3 DNA sequence: TGTGCCAGCAGTTACTCGGGACAGGGGATCACTGAAGCTTTCTTT. Translating it yields CASSYSGQGITEAFF.

In this sample, this clonotype turned up many times. The CDR3 DNA reads as TGTGCCAGCAGTCCTGATGGGACAGGGATTTTTGGCTACACCTTC. It is translated as CASSPDGTGIFGYTF. The chain has TRBV5-5 and TRBJ1-2; TRBD1 agrees at 9 bases. Unmatched junction bases numbered 12, after V lost 5 bases and J lost 7 bases. Looked up from germline, CDR1 is SGHKS and CDR2 is YYEKEE (reference sequence). CDR3 size: 15 residues. Supplemented by reference TRBV5-5 and TRBJ1-2, the full variable domain reads DAGVTQSPTHLIKTRGQQVTLRCSPISGHKSVSWYQQVLGQGPQFIFQYYEKEERGRGNFPDRFSARQFPNYSSELNVNALLLGDSALYLCASSPDGTGIFGYTFGSGTRLTVV.

This clonotype was detected many times. The rearrangement links TRBV14 to TRBJ2-1; D not certain. Trimming removed 0 bases from V and 8 bases from J, with 8 bases in between. The CDR3 consists of 13 residues. Germline CDR1 and CDR2: SGHDN and FVKESK. For the CDR3, the DNA is TGTGCCAGCAGCCAAGATTTCCCCGATGAGCAGTTCTTC. Its protein product is CASSQDFPDEQFF.

Regarding this clonotype: The germline gene is not matched at one end of the junction; a read error may be the cause. This chain joins TRBV10-3 and TRBJ1-2; 7 bases are a match to TRBD1. The germline CDR1 and CDR2 sequences are ENHRY and SYGVKD. The CDR3 totals 13 residues. In DNA form, the CDR3 reads TGTGCCATCACAGGGACAGCTAACTATGGCTACATCTTC. The encoded protein is CAITGTANYGYIF.

This clonotype was picked up many times. The junction shows a germline mismatch at one end, possibly a read error. The V gene is TRBV5-1, the J gene TRBJ2-1; TRBD2 agrees at 7 bases. This CDR3 has 14 residues. Germline V CDR1 and CDR2: SGHRS, YFSETQ. CDR3 sequence reads: CASRLGGSVNEQFF. CDR3 coding DNA: TGCGCCAGCAGGTTGGGCGGGAGCGTCAATGAGCAGTTCTTC.

The rearrangement uses TRBV15 and TRBJ2-3; 9 nucleotides align to TRBD2. CDR3 length equals 16 residues. Germline CDR1 and CDR2: LNHNV and YYDKDF (reference sequence). Trimming took 3 bases from V and 2 from J; bases not matched to a gene: 6. The CDR3 protein is CATSSGLAGLTDTQYF. The CDR3 DNA follows: TGTGCCACCAGCAGCGGTCTAGCGGGACTCACAGATACGCAGTATTTT.

This clonotype has more than one count but fewer than ten. The rearrangement joins TRBV7-2 to TRBJ2-3; 14 bases match TRBD2. The germline V gene has CDR1 SGHTA and CDR2 FQGNSA. The CDR3 loop spans 15 amino acids. V lost 8 bases to trimming and J lost 4 bases; unmatched junction nucleotides: 5. CDR3: CASGLAGGSADTQYF. The DNA for the CDR3 is TGTGCCAGCGGACTAGCGGGAGGTTCCGCAGATACGCAGTATTTT.

This clonotype has a count of ten or more. V is TRBV12-3 or TRBV12-4 and J is TRBJ2-1; 7 bases are a match to TRBD2. This CDR3 comprises 14 residues. The V and J ends lost 1 base and 10 bases, in that order; junction bases with no gene match: 7. CDR3 sequence (DNA): TGTGCCAGCAGTTTAGGGGGGAGGGCCGCCGAGCAGTTCTTC. Its protein product is CASSLGGRAAEQFF.

On this clonotype itself: This sequence may be a read error, since a much larger clone differs from it by one base. The chain links TRBV9 to TRBJ2-7; 7 bases agree with TRBD2. The CDR3 has 16 residues. Per the germline V gene, CDR1 is SGDLS and CDR2 is YYNGEE. The V and J ends lost 2 bases and 3 bases, in that order; junction bases with no gene match: 11. CDR3 in DNA: TGTGCCAGCAGCGTTCCCCCTCTAGCGGAAAGCTACGAGCAGTACTTC. Protein product: CASSVPPLAESYEQYF.

This clonotype was observed a few times. Just one base apart from a much larger clone, this may be a read error. The V and J genes are TRBV7-2 and TRBJ2-5, with TRBD2 matching 15 bases. In germline, CDR1 is SGHTA, CDR2 FQGNSA. The CDR3 has 17 amino acids. The CDR3 loop is CAGSFGLAGGPGETQYF. CDR3 nucleotides: TGTGCCGGCAGCTTCGGACTAGCGGGAGGGCCTGGAGAGACCCAGTACTTC.

This clonotype was seen a handful of times. Just one base apart from a much larger clone, this may be a read error. The chain has TRBV5-1 and TRBJ2-3; 8 bases match TRBD1. CDR1 and CDR2 (germline): SGHRS, YFSETQ. This CDR3 region has 13 residues. The trim removed 4 bases at V and 6 bases at J, leaving 4 bases unmatched. CDR3 in DNA: TGCGCCAGCAGCAGCAGGGGGCGCGATACGCAGTATTTT. The encoded protein is CASSSRGRDTQYF.

On this clonotype itself: A much larger clone differs by one base, so this may be a read error. The chain is built from TRBV12-3 or TRBV12-4 and TRBJ1-1; D uncertain. Trimming pared 6 bases from V and 6 bases from J, leaving 8 bases between. The CDR3 length is 11 residues. Here the CDR3 reads CASSYNAEAFF. Here the CDR3 DNA reads TGTGCCAGCAGCTACAATGCTGAAGCTTTCTTT.

This clonotype was picked up one time. The V and J genes are TRBV12-3 or TRBV12-4 and TRBJ2-3; D is undetermined. The V gene lost 5 bases and the J gene lost 2 bases, with 11 bases spanning the gap. This CDR3 region has 14 residues. This CDR3 is CASSRITSTDTQYF. Here the CDR3 DNA reads TGTGCCAGCAGTCGAATTACCTCCACAGATACGCAGTATTTT.

V is TRBV20-1 and J is TRBJ2-1, with D unresolved. CDR3 size: 14 residues. Germline assignment: CDR1 DFQATT and CDR2 SNEGSKA (reference sequence). V was shortened by 6 bases and J by 8 bases, with 20 bases between the two germline ends. CDR3: CSANNVGVTYEQFF. DNA for the CDR3: TGCAGTGCGAATAATGTTGGGGTAACCTATGAGCAGTTCTTC.

In its sample, this clonotype was seen once. The V gene is TRBV19, the J gene TRBJ1-1, with D possibly matching TRBD1 (5 bases). Trimming took off 5 bases at V and 6 bases at J, with 19 bases between the two ends. The CDR3 has 15 amino acids. CDR1 and CDR2 from the germline V gene are LNHDA and SQIVND (reference sequence). The CDR3 protein is CASSSQGTKRAEAFF. CDR3 DNA: TGTGCCAGTAGTTCGCAAGGGACTAAAAGGGCTGAAGCTTTCTTT.

As to this clonotype: A read error is likely, as this CDR3 ends without the conserved phenylalanine or tryptophan. The chain has TRBV7-8 and TRBJ2-2; TRBD1 agrees at 8 bases. The ends lost 9 bases at V and 2 bases at J; junction bases unmatched: 11. Looked up from germline, CDR1 is SGHVS and CDR2 is FQNEAQ. The CDR3 covers 16 residues. The CDR3: CASSRRTGLNTGELFC. In DNA, the CDR3 is TGTGCCAGTAGCCGAAGGACAGGGCTTAACACCGGGGAGCTGTTTTGT.

This chain links TRBV27 with TRBJ2-2; D not resolved. The germline gives CDR1 MNHEY, CDR2 SMNVEV (reference sequence). Trimming pared 4 bases from V and 2 bases from J, leaving 14 bases between. This CDR3 is 16 amino acids long. The CDR3 DNA reads as TGTGCCAGCAGTTCCACCCGGACGGTAAACACCGGGGAGCTGTTTTTT. Its protein product is CASSSTRTVNTGELFF.